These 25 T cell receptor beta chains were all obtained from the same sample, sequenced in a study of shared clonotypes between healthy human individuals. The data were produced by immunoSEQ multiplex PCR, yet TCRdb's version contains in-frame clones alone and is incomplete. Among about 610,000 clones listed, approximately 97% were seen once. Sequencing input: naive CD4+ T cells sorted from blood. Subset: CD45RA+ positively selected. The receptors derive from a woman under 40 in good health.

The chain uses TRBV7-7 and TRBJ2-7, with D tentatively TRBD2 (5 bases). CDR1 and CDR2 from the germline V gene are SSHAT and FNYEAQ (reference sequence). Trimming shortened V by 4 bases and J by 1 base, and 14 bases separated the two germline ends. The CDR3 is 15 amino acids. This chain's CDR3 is CASSSLGPFSYEQYF. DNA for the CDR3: TGTGCCAGCAGCTCACTAGGCCCTTTTTCCTACGAGCAGTACTTC.

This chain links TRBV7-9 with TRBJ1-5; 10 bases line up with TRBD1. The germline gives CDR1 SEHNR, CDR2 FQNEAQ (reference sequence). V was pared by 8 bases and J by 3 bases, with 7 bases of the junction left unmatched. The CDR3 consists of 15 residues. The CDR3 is CASAPGTGDNQPQHF. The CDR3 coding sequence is TGTGCCAGCGCCCCCGGGACAGGGGACAATCAGCCCCAGCATTTT.

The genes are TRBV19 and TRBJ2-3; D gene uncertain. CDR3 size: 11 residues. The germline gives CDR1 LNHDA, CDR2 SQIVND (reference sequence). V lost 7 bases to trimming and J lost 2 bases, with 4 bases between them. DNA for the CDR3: TGTGCCAGTATGCACACAGATACGCAGTATTTT. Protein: CASMHTDTQYF.

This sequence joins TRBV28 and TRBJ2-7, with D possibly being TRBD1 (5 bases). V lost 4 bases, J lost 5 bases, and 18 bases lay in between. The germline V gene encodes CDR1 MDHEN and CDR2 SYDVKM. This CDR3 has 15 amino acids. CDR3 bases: TGTGCCAGCAGTTCCCCCCAAGGGGCATCGGACGAGCAGTACTTC. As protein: CASSSPQGASDEQYF.

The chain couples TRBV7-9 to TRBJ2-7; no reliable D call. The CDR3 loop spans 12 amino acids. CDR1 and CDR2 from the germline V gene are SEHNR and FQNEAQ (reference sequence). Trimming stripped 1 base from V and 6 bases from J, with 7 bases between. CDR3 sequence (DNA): TGTGCCAGCAGCTTAGTAGAGCTCGAGCAGTACTTC. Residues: CASSLVELEQYF.

CDR3 DNA sequence: TGTGCCAGCAGCCTTAGGGGGACAGTTGCCTACAATGAGCAGTTCTTC. This gives the protein CASSLRGTVAYNEQFF. This chain links TRBV27 with TRBJ2-1; 7 bases line up with TRBD1. The V gene's germline CDR1 is MNHEY and CDR2 SMNVEV (reference sequence). The CDR3 is 16 amino acids. V gave up 6 bases and J gave up 2 bases; unmatched junction bases: 10.

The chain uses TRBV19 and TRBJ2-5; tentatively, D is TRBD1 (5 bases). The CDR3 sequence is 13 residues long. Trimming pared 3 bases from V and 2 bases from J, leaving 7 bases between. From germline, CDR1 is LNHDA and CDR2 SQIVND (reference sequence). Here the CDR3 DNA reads TGTGCCAGTAGTATTTCAGGGCAAGAGACCCAGTACTTC. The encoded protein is CASSISGQETQYF.

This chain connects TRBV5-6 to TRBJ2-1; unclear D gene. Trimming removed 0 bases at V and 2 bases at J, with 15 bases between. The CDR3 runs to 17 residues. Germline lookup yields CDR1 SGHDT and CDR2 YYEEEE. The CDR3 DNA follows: TGTGCCAGCAGCTTGGCTGACGTACAGAGAACCTACAATGAGCAGTTCTTC. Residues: CASSLADVQRTYNEQFF.

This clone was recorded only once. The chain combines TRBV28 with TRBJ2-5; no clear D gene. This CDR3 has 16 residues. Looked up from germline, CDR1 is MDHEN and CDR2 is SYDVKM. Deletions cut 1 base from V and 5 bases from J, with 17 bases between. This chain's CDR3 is CASSLLAPDLGETQYF. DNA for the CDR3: TGTGCCAGCAGTTTATTAGCTCCCGACCTGGGGGAGACCCAGTACTTC.

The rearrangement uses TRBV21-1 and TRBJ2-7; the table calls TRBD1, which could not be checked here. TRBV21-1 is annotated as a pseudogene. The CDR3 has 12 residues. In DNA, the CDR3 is TGTGCCAGCAGCCCACAGGGGGACGAGCAGTACTTC. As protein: CASSPQGDEQYF.

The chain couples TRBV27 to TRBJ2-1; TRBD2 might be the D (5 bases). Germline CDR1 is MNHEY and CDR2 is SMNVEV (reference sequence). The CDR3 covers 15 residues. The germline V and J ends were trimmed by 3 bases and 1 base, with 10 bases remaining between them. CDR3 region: CASSLGLASYNEQFF. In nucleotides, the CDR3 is TGTGCCAGCAGTTTGGGTCTAGCTTCCTACAATGAGCAGTTCTTC.

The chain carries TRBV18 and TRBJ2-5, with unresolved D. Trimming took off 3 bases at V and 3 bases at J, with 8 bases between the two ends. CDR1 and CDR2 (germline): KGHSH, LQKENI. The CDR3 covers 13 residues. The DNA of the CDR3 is TGTGCCAGCTCACCGTATAATGAAGAGACCCAGTACTTC. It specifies CASSPYNEETQYF.

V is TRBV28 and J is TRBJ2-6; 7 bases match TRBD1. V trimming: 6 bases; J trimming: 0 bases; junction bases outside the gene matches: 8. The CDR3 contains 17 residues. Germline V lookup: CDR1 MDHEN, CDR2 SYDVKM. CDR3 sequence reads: CASRTGQRFSGANVLTF. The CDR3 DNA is TGTGCCAGCAGAACGGGACAGCGCTTCTCTGGGGCCAACGTCCTGACTTTC.

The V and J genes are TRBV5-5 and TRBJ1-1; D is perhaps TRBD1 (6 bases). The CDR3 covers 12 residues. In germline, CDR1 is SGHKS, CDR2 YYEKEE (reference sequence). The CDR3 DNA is TGTGCGGGACAACACCAGAACACTGAAGCTTTCTTT. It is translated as CAGQHQNTEAFF.

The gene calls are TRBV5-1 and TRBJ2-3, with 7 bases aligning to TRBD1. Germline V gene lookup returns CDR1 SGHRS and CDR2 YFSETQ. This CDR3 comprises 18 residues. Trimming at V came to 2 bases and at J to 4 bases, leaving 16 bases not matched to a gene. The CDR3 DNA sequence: TGCGCCAGCAGCTTCCCGCCCCCGTCCCGGGACAGCGCAGATACGCAGTATTTT. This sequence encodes CASSFPPPSRDSADTQYF.

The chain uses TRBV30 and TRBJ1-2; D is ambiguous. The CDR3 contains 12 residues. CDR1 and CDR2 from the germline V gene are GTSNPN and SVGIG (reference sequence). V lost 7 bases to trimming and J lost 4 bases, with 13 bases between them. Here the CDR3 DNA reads TGTGCCTTTTCAGGTGCTCGCTATGGCTACACCTTC. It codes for CAFSGARYGYTF.

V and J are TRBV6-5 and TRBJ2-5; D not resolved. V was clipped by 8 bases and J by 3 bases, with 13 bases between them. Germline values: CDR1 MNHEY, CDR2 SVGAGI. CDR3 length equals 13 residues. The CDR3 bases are TGTGCCAGCCGCGCGGAACCCAAAGAGACCCAGTACTTC. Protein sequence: CASRAEPKETQYF.

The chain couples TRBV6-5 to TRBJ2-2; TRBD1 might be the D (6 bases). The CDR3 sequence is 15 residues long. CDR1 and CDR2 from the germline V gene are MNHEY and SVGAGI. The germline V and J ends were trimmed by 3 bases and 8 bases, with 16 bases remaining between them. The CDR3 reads CASSYSNRGYGELFF. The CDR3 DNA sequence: TGTGCCAGCAGTTATTCTAATAGGGGGTATGGGGAGCTGTTTTTT.

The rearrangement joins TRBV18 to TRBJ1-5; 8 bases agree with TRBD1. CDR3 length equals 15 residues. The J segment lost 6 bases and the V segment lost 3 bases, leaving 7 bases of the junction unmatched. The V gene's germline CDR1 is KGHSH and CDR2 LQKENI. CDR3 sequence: CASSPTGVISQPQHF. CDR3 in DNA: TGTGCCAGCTCACCGACAGGGGTAATTAGTCAGCCCCAGCATTTT.

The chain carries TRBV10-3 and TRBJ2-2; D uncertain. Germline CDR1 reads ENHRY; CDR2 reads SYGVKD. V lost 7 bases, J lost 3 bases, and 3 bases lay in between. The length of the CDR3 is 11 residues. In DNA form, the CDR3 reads TGTGCCATCAAACACACCGGGGAGCTGTTTTTT. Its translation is CAIKHTGELFF.

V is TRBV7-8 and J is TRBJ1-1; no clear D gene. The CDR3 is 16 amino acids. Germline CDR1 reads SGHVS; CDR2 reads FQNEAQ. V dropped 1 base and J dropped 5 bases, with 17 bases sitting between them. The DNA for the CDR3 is TGTGCCAGCAGCTTAGGTTCGGGGAGGGTTGGAACTGAAGCTTTCTTT. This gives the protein CASSLGSGRVGTEAFF.

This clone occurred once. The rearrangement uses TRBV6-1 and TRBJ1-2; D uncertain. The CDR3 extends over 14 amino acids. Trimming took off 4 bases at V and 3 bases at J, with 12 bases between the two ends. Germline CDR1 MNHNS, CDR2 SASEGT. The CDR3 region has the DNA TGTGCCAGCAGTGTTGAGGGAATGTACTATGGCTACACCTTC. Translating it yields CASSVEGMYYGYTF.

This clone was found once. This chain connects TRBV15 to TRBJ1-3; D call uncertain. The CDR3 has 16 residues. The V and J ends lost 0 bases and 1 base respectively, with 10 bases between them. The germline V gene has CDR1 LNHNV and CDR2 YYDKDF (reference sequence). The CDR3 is CATSRDSALSGNTIYF. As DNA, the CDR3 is TGTGCCACCAGCAGAGATTCGGCACTATCTGGAAACACCATATATTTT.

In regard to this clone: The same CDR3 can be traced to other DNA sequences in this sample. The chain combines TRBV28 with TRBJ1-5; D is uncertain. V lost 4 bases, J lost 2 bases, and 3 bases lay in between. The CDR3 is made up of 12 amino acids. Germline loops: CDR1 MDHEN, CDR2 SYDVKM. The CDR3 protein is CASSSGNQPQHF. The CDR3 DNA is TGTGCCAGCAGTTCAGGCAATCAGCCCCAGCATTTT. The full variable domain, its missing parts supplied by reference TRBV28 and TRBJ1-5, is DVKVTQSSRYLVKRTGEKVFLECVQDMDHENMFWYRQDPGLGLRLIYFSYDVKMKEKGDIPEGYSVSREKKERFSLILESASTNQTSMYLCASSSGNQPQHFGDGTRLSIL.

As DNA, the CDR3 is TGTGCCAGCAGTAAACCGCTCAACAGGGCAGATACGCAGTATTTT. Translation gives CASSKPLNRADTQYF. This chain connects TRBV6-6 to TRBJ2-3; TRBD1 might be the D (6 bases). V was cut by 5 bases and J by 4 bases, with 16 bases left in between. The CDR3 consists of 15 residues. Germline CDR1 and CDR2: MNHNY and SVGAGI (reference sequence).